This passage covers 11 T cell receptor beta chains from one sample sequenced in a study of blood T cells in healthy people across ages. Through a sample-barcoded 5' primer and a J-beta primer mix, a second PCR was run for roughly 6 to 12 cycles. TCRdb passed the 5' RACE reads through MiXCR, listing each CDR3 protein once. The sample records hundreds of thousands of distinct CDR3 sequences, around three fifths being singletons. Sequenced material: blood. The receptors were gathered from a man aged 60 to 75 in good health.

The chain employs TRBV7-8 and TRBJ2-7, with 8 bases lining up with TRBD2. This CDR3 is built from 13 residues. CDR1 is SGHVS and CDR2 is FQNEAQ in the germline V gene. With 4 bases clipped from V and 7 bases from J, the junction kept 6 bases outside the gene matches. As DNA, the CDR3 is TGTGCCAGCAGCTCAGGACTAGCTGTTGAGCAGTACTTC. The encoded protein is CASSSGLAVEQYF.

The CDR3 DNA follows: TGTGCCAGCAGTCCCGAGTGGAGCTCCTACAATGAGCAGTTCTTC. Translated: CASSPEWSSYNEQFF. The J gene is TRBJ2-1, the V gene TRBV6-4; D uncertain. The CDR3 is 15 residues long. V lost 5 bases and J lost 0, with 11 bases in between. Germline CDR1 and CDR2: MRHNA and SNTAGT.

This clonotype turned up a few times. The chain recombines TRBV5-1 with TRBJ2-7; perhaps TRBD1 as D (6 bases). This CDR3 has 14 amino acids. Trimming stripped 4 bases from V and 0 bases from J, with 11 bases between. Germline V gene lookup returns CDR1 SGHRS and CDR2 YFSETQ. The CDR3 nucleotides read TGCGCCAGCAGCCGACAGGCCAGCTCCTACGAGCAGTACTTC. Protein: CASSRQASSYEQYF.

The V and J genes are TRBV24-1 and TRBJ2-5; D is perhaps TRBD2 (5 bases). This CDR3 contains 13 residues. Germline assignment: CDR1 KGHDR and CDR2 SFDVKD. V was shortened by 9 bases and J by 5 bases, with 15 bases between the two germline ends. The CDR3 region is CATESGIGETQYF. Here the CDR3 DNA reads TGTGCCACCGAGTCCGGGATTGGGGAGACCCAGTACTTC.

J is TRBJ1-6 and V is TRBV2, with a tentative D call TRBD1 (6 bases). There are 13 residues in the CDR3. Germline CDR1 and CDR2: SNHLY and FYNNEI. The CDR3 bases are TGTGTCACGAACAGGGAGATAAATTCACCCCTCCACTTT. It encodes CVTNREINSPLHF.

The chain uses TRBV11-2 and TRBJ1-2, with TRBD1 matching 8 bases. Trimming removed 5 bases from V and 2 bases from J; junction bases left unmatched: 7. The germline CDR1 and CDR2 sequences are SGHAT and FQNNGV. The CDR3 covers 15 residues. Here the CDR3 reads CASSQWTGPNYGYTF. For the CDR3, the DNA is TGTGCCAGCAGCCAATGGACAGGGCCCAACTATGGCTACACCTTC.

The rearrangement joins TRBV6-1 to TRBJ2-3; TRBD2 aligns across 9 bases. Germline V lookup: CDR1 MNHNS, CDR2 SASEGT. The CDR3 spans 14 residues. The V gene end was trimmed by 7 bases and the J gene end by 5 bases; junction bases not matched to a gene: 7. The CDR3 loop is CASIAGASRDTQYF. CDR3 sequence (DNA): TGTGCCAGCATAGCGGGGGCCTCTAGAGATACGCAGTATTTT.

Here the CDR3 reads CASSLDSWSNEQFF. The CDR3 coding sequence is TGCGCCAGCAGCTTGGATTCGTGGTCCAATGAGCAGTTCTTC. The V gene is TRBV5-1, the J gene TRBJ2-1, with D uncertain. Germline lookup yields CDR1 SGHRS and CDR2 YFSETQ. Between the trimmed V and J ends, which lost 0 bases and 6 bases, there was a span of 10 bases. The CDR3 runs 14 residues.

The genes are TRBV7-9 and TRBJ2-1; 8 nucleotides line up with TRBD1. The junction had 11 bases not matched to a gene; V was cut back by 5 bases and J by 11 bases. This CDR3 comprises 14 residues. Germline V gives CDR1 SEHNR, CDR2 FQNEAQ (reference sequence). Here the CDR3 reads CASSPGTGGSQQFF. CDR3 coding DNA: TGTGCCAGCAGCCCCGGGACAGGCGGATCCCAGCAGTTCTTC.

This rearrangement joins TRBV5-5 to TRBJ1-4; D is unresolved. There are 11 residues in the CDR3. CDR1 and CDR2 from the germline V gene are SGHKS and YYEKEE (reference sequence). V lost 0 bases and J 11 bases, leaving 5 bases between the germline ends. In nucleotides, the CDR3 is TGTGCCAGCAGCTTGGCGCTTAAACTGTTTTTT. Translating it yields CASSLALKLFF.

J is TRBJ1-2 and V is TRBV4-1; D uncertain. V was shortened by 0 bases and J by 4 bases, with 12 bases between the two germline ends. This CDR3 comprises 15 residues. CDR1 MGHRA and CDR2 YSYEKL come from the germline V gene. DNA for the CDR3: TGCGCCAGCAGCCAAGATTTGGCACATCGCTATGGCTACACCTTC. Translation: CASSQDLAHRYGYTF.